This is a list of T cell receptor beta chains from one sample in a study of regulatory T cells in long-lasting Graves disease. In TCRdb, the multiplex PCR reads were re-called with MiXCR into one record per CDR3 protein. The repertoire includes 500,000 or so distinct CDR3 sequences, roughly 15% of them detected once, and over 9% sits in the top ten. The data also belong to a second study, concerning T cells in Graves' hyperthyroidism and ophthalmopathy.

The sample in question was peripheral blood mononuclear cells (PBMCs), obtained at new diagnosis, from a patient treated with antithyroid drugs. The receptor set was obtained from a man in his forties with Graves disease. CDR3s include the opening cysteine and the closing phenylalanine or tryptophan. D genes are given only for firm matches. Clone size is given for some rows only: seen once, a few or many times, or a class if the clone is expanded.

TRBV2,few,TRBD1,TRBJ2-6,CASSSIRTGFSGANVLTF,TGTGCCAGCTCCTCGATCCGGACAGGGTTCTCTGGGGCCAACGTCCTGACTTTC
TRBV6-5,.,TRBD1,TRBJ1-2,CASSYNTGGDGYTF,TGTGCCAGCAGTTACAACACAGGGGGAGACGGCTACACCTTC
TRBV9,many,TRBD1,TRBJ2-7,CASSVVGGSGEQYF,TGTGCCAGCAGCGTAGTAGGGGGCTCGGGCGAGCAGTACTTC
TRBV5-8,few,TRBD1,TRBJ2-1,CASSLERTGLRSYNEQFF,TGTGCCAGCAGCTTGGAGCGGACAGGTCTAAGGTCTTACAATGAGCAGTTCTTC
TRBV6-2/TRBV6-3,many,TRBD2,TRBJ2-1,CASSKTSGYYNEQFF,TGTGCCAGCAGTAAAACTAGCGGCTACTACAATGAGCAGTTCTTC
TRBV14,few,TRBD2,TRBJ2-1,CASSFRTVLAGGPYNEQFF,TGTGCCAGCAGCTTCAGGACAGTTTTAGCGGGAGGGCCCTACAATGAGCAGTTCTTC
TRBV7-8,.,.,TRBJ2-5,CASSSPLRKGDGKTQYF,TGTGCCAGCAGCTCCCCCTTAAGGAAGGGGGACGGAAAGACCCAGTACTTC
TRBV10-3,.,.,TRBJ2-7,CASRRDTHYEQYF,TGTGCCAGCAGAAGGGACACTCACTACGAGCAGTACTTC
TRBV28,many,.,TRBJ2-7,CASRLTALEQYF,TGTGCCAGCCGATTGACAGCCCTCGAGCAGTACTTC
TRBV12-3/TRBV12-4,many,.,TRBJ2-7,CASRLGGNEQYF,TGTGCCAGCAGGCTCGGCGGGAACGAGCAGTACTTC
TRBV30,.,.,TRBJ2-3,CAWSVGTGGDTQYF,TGTGCCTGGAGTGTCGGGACCGGAGGGGATACGCAGTATTTT
TRBV20-1,many,.,TRBJ1-5,CSARDQVGGPMGNQPQHF,TGCAGTGCTAGAGATCAGGTCGGGGGCCCGATGGGAAATCAGCCCCAGCATTTT
TRBV11-2,many,.,TRBJ2-2,CASSLEGSANTGELFF,TGTGCCAGCAGCTTAGAGGGCAGCGCGAACACCGGGGAGCTGTTTTTT
TRBV12-5,.,.,TRBJ1-2,CASAIDRDYGYTF,TGTGCTAGTGCCATCGATCGGGATTATGGCTACACCTTC
TRBV20-1,.,.,TRBJ1-3,CSARSGPFSGNTIYF,TGCAGTGCTAGATCAGGGCCTTTCTCTGGAAACACCATATATTTT
TRBV18,many,TRBD2,TRBJ2-3,CASSPRTSENTQYF,TGTGCCAGCTCACCACGGACTAGCGAGAATACGCAGTATTTT
TRBV19,many,.,TRBJ2-6,CASSISGANVLTF,TGTGCCAGCAGTATTTCTGGGGCCAACGTCCTGACTTTC
TRBV27,.,.,TRBJ1-1,CAGSSGTNTEAFF,TGTGCCGGCAGTTCCGGGACAAACACTGAAGCTTTTTTT
TRBV28,many,.,TRBJ2-3,CASTPWGASDTQYF,TGTGCCAGCACCCCTTGGGGGGCCTCAGATACGCAGTATTTT
TRBV14,few,.,TRBJ2-7,CASSQWDGGEQYF,TGTGCCAGCAGCCAGTGGGACGGGGGAGAGCAGTACTTC
TRBV12-3/TRBV12-4,few,.,TRBJ1-2,CASSPRSAEGYTF,TGTGCCAGCAGCCCCCGCTCCGCGGAAGGCTACACCTTC
TRBV7-9,few,.,TRBJ2-3,CATDLERSTDTQYF,TGTGCCACCGATTTGGAGCGGAGCACAGATACGCAGTATTTT
TRBV28,many,.,TRBJ2-2,CASGPGELFF,TGTGCCAGCGGGCCCGGGGAGCTGTTTTTT
TRBV6-1,many,TRBD1,TRBJ1-1,CASILRGGGGLNTEAFF,TGTGCCAGCATTCTAAGAGGGGGAGGGGGCCTGAACACTGAAGCTTTCTTT
TRBV20-1,many,.,TRBJ2-1,CSASLDFRVYNEQFF,TGCAGTGCTTCCCTCGACTTCCGAGTTTACAATGAGCAGTTCTTC
TRBV29-1,many,TRBD1,TRBJ1-1,CSVRQGSVNEAFF,TGCAGCGTCCGACAGGGTAGCGTGAATGAAGCTTTCTTT
TRBV7-9,few,TRBD1,TRBJ1-4,CASSPRQGTNEKLFF,TGTGCCAGCAGCCCCCGACAGGGCACTAATGAAAAACTGTTTTTT
TRBV27,few,TRBD1,TRBJ1-4,CASSSTGTGGKLFF,TGTGCCAGCAGTTCAACTGGGACAGGGGGAAAACTGTTTTTT
TRBV25-1,.,TRBD2,TRBJ2-7,CASSDTSGDSYEQYF,TGTGCCAGCAGTGACACTAGCGGGGACTCCTACGAGCAGTACTTC
TRBV9,many,.,TRBJ2-7,CASSVGGREQYF,TGTGCCAGCAGCGTAGGGGGGAGGGAGCAGTACTTC
TRBV6-2/TRBV6-3,many,.,TRBJ2-1,CASSPSGWTYNEQFF,TGTGCCAGCAGTCCCAGCGGGTGGACCTACAATGAGCAGTTCTTC
TRBV7-9,.,.,TRBJ2-5,CASSTTGSETQYF,TGTGCCAGCAGCACGACAGGTTCAGAGACCCAGTACTTC